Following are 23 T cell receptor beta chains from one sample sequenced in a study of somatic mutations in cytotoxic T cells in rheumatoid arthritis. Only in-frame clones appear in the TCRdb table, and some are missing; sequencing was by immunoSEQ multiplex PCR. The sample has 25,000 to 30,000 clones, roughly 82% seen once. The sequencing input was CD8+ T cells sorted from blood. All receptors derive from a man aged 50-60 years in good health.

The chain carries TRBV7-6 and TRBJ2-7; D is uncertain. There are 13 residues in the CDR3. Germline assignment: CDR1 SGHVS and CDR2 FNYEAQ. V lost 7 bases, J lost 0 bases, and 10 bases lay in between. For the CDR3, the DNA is TGTGCCAGCACCCCCCCAGGCTCCTACGAGCAGTACTTC. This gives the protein CASTPPGSYEQYF. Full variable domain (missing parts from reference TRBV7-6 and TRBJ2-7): GAGVSQSPRYKVTKRGQDVALRCDPISGHVSLYWYRQALGQGPEFLTYFNYEAQQDKSGLPNDRFSAERPEGSISTLTIQRTEQRDSAMYRCASTPPGSYEQYFGPGTRLTVT.

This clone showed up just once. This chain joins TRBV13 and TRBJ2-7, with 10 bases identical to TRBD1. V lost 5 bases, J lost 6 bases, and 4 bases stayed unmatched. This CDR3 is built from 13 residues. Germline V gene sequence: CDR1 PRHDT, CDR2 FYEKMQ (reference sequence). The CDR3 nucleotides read TGTGCCAGCAGCATCGGGACAGGGGCCGAGCAGTACTTC. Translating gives CASSIGTGAEQYF.

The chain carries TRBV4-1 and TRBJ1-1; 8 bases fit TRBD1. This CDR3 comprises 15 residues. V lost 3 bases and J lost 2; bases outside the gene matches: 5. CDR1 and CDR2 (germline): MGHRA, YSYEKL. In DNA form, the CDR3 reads TGCGCCAGCAGCCACCCAGGGGGCCTAAACACTGAAGCTTTCTTT. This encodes CASSHPGGLNTEAFF.

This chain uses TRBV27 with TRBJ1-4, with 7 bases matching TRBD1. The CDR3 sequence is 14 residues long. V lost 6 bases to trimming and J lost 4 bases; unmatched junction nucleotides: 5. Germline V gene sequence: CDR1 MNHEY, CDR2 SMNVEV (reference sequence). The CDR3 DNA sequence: TGTGCCAGCAGCCTAGGGGGCTATAATGAAAAACTGTTTTTT. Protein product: CASSLGGYNEKLFF.

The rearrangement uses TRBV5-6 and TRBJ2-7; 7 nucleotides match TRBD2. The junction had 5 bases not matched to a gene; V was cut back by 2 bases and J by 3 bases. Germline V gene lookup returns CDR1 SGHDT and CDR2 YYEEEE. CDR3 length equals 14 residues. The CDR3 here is CASSFFGTNYEQYF. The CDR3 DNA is TGTGCCAGCAGCTTTTTTGGGACTAACTACGAGCAGTACTTC.

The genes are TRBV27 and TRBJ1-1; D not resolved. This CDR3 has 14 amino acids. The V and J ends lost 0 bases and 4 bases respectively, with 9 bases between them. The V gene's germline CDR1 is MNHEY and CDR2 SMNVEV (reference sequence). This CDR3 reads CASSLSWLGTEAFF. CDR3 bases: TGTGCCAGCAGTTTATCGTGGTTGGGCACTGAAGCTTTCTTT.

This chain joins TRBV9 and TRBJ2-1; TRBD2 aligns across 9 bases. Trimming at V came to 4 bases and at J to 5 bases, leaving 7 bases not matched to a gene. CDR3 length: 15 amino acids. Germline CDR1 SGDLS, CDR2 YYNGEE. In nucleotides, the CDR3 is TGTGCCAGCAGCATTTCTAGCGGGATTAACAATGAGCAGTTCTTC. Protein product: CASSISSGINNEQFF.

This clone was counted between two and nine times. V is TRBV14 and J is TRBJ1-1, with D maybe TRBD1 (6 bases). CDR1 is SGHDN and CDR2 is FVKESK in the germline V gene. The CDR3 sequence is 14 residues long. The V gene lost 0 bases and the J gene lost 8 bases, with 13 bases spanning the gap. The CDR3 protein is CASSQEKNRAEAFF. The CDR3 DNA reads TGTGCCAGCAGCCAAGAGAAAAACAGGGCAGAAGCTTTCTTT.

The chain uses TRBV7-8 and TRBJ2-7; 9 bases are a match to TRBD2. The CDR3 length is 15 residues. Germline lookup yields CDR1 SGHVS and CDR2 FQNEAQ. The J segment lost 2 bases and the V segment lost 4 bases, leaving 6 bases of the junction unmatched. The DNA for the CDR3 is TGTGCCAGCAGCTCCTCTAGCGGGACGGCCTACGAGCAGTACTTC. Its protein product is CASSSSSGTAYEQYF.

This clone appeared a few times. The CDR3 nucleotides read TGTGCCAGCAGCATGGGACAGAGCATGAACACTGAAGCTTTCTTT. Protein sequence: CASSMGQSMNTEAFF. The chain has TRBV9 and TRBJ1-1; the match to TRBD1 covers 7 bases. Trimming cost V 4 bases and J 0 bases; bases outside gene matches: 6. The germline gives CDR1 SGDLS, CDR2 YYNGEE. The CDR3 runs to 15 residues.

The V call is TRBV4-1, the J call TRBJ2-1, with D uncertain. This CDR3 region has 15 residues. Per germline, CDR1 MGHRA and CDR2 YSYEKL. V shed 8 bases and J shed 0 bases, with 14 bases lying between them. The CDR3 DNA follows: TGCGCCAGCGGGCCCAGCGATAGCTCCTACAATGAGCAGTTCTTC. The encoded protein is CASGPSDSSYNEQFF.

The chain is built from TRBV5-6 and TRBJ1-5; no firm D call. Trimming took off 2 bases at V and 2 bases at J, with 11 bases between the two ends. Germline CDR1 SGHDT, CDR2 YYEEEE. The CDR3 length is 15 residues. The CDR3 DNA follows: TGTGCCAGCAGCTTCAGTTGGCAGGGCAATCAGCCCCAGCATTTT. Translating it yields CASSFSWQGNQPQHF.

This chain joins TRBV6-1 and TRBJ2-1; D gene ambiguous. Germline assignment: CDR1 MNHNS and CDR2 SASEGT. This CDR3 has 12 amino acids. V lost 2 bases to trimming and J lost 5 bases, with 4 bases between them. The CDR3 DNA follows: TGTGCCAGCAGTGAACTGGACAATGAGCAGTTCTTC. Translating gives CASSELDNEQFF.

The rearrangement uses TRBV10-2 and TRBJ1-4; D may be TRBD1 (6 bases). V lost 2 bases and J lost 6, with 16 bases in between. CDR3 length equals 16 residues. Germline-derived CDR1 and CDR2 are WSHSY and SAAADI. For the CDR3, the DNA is TGCGCCAGCAGTGAGGGGGGGGCCATGGCTTATGAAAAACTGTTTTTT. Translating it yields CASSEGGAMAYEKLFF.

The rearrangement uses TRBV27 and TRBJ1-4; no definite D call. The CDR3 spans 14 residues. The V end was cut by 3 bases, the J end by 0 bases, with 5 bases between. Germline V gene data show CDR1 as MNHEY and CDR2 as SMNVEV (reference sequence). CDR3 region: CASSLLATNEKLFF. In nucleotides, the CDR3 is TGTGCCAGCAGTTTGCTTGCAACTAATGAAAAACTGTTTTTT. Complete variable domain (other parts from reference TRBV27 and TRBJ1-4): EAQVTQNPRYLITVTGKKLTVTCSQNMNHEYMSWYRQDPGLGLRQIYYSMNVEVTDKGDVPEGYKVSRKEKRNFPLILESPSPNQTSLYFCASSLLATNEKLFFGSGTQLSVL.

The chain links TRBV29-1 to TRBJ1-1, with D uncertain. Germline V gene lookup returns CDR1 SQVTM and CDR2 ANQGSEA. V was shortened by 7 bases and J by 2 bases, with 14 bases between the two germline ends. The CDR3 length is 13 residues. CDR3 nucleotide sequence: TGCAGCGCGGAAAGCGTTCTAAACACTGAAGCTTTCTTT. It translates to CSAESVLNTEAFF.

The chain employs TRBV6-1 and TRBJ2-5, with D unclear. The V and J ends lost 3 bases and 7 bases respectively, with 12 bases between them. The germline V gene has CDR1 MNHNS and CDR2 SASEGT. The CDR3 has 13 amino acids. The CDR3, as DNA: TGTGCCAGCAGTGATAGCACAGCCCGGACCCAGTACTTC. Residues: CASSDSTARTQYF.

This CDR3 is CASSPDRGAGYTF. DNA for the CDR3: TGTGCCAGCAGCCCCGACCGGGGGGCTGGCTACACCTTC. V is TRBV11-2 and J is TRBJ1-2; a possible D gene is TRBD1 (6 bases). Trimming removed 5 bases at V and 7 bases at J, with 14 bases between. The germline CDR1 and CDR2 sequences are SGHAT and FQNNGV. The length of the CDR3 is 13 residues.

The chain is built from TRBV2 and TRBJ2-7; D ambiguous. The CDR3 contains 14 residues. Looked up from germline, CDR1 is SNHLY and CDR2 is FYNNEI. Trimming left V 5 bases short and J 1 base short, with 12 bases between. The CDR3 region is CASSPGPPSYEQYF. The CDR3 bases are TGTGCCAGCAGTCCGGGTCCCCCTTCCTACGAGCAGTACTTC.

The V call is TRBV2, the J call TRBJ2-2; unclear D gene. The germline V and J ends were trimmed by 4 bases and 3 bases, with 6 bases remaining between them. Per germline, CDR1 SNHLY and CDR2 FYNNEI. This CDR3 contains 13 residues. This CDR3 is CASSARDTGELFF. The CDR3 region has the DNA TGTGCCAGCAGTGCTCGAGACACCGGGGAGCTGTTTTTT.

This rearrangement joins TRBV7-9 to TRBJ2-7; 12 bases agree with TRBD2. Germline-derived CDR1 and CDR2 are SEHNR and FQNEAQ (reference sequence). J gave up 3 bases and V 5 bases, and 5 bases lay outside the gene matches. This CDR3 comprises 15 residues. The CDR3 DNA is TGTGCCAGCAGCCAGACTAGCGGGAGCATCTACGAGCAGTACTTC. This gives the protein CASSQTSGSIYEQYF.

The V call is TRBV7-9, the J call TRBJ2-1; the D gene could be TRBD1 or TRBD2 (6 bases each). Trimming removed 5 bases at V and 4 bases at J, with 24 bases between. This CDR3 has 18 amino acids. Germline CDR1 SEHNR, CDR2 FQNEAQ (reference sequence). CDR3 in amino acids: CASSLPGASKKVYNEQFF. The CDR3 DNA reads TGTGCCAGCAGCCTCCCGGGGGCTAGCAAGAAGGTGTACAATGAGCAGTTCTTC.

DNA for the CDR3: TGTGCCAGCAGCTCAACACCTAACGAGCAGTACTTC. This translates into CASSSTPNEQYF. The V and J genes are TRBV9 and TRBJ2-7, with D unresolved. Per germline, CDR1 SGDLS and CDR2 YYNGEE. The V and J ends lost 4 bases and 5 bases respectively, with 10 bases between them. The CDR3 runs 12 residues.